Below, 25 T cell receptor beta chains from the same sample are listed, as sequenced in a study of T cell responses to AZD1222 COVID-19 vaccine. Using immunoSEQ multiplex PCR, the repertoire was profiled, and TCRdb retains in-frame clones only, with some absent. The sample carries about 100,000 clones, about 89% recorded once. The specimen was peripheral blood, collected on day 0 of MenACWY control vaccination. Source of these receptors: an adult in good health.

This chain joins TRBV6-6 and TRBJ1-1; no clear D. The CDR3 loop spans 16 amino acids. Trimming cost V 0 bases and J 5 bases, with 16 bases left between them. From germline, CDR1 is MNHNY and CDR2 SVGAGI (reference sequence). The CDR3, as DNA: TGTGCCAGCAGTTACTCGGTCGGGAGGGAGAGGACTGAAGCTTTCTTT. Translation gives CASSYSVGRERTEAFF.

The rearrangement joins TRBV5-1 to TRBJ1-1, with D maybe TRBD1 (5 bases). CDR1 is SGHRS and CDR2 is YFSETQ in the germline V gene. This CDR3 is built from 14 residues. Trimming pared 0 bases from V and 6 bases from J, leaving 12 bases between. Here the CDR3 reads CASSLERGRAEAFF. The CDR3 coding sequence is TGCGCCAGCAGCTTGGAACGGGGACGCGCTGAAGCTTTCTTT.

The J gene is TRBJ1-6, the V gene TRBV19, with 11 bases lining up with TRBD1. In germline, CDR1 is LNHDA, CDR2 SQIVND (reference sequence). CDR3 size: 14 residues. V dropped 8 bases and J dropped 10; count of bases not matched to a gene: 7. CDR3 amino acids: CASYAGQGVSPLHF. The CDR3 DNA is TGTGCCAGTTACGCGGGACAGGGGGTCTCACCCCTCCACTTT.

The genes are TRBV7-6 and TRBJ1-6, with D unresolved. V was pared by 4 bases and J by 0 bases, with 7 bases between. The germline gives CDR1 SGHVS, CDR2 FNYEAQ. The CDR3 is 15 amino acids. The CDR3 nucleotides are TGTGCCAGCAGCTCTGCGGGCTCCTATAATTCACCCCTCCACTTT. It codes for CASSSAGSYNSPLHF.

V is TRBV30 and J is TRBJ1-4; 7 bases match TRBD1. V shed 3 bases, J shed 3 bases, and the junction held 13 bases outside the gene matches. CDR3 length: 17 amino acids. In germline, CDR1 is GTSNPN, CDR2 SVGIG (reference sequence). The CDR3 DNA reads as TGTGCCTGGAGCCAATCCTCCGACAGGGTGGCTAATGAAAAACTGTTTTTT. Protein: CAWSQSSDRVANEKLFF.

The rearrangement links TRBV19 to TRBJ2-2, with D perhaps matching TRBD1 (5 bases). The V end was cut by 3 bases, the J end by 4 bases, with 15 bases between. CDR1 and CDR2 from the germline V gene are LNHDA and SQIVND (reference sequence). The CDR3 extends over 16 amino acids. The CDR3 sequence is CASSILWGQSTGELFF. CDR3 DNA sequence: TGTGCCAGTAGTATTTTGTGGGGCCAGAGCACCGGGGAGCTGTTTTTT.

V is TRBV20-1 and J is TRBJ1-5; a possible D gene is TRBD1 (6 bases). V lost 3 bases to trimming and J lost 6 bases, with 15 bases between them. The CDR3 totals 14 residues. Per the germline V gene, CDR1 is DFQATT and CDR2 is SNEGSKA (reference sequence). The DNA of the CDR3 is TGCAGTGCTAGTGGGGGCGCGGTAGGTCAGCCCCAGCATTTT. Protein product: CSASGGAVGQPQHF.

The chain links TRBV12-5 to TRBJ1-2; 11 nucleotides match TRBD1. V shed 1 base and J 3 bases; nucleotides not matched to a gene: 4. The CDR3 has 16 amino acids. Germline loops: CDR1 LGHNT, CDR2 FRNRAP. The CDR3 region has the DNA TGTGCTAGTGGTTTGGGATGGGACAGGGGGTACTATGGCTACACCTTC. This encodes CASGLGWDRGYYGYTF. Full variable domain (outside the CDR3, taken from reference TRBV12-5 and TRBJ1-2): DARVTQTPRHKVTEMGQEVTMRCQPILGHNTVFWYRQTMMQGLELLAYFRNRAPLDDSGMPKDRFSAEMPDATLATLKIQPSEPRDSAVYFCASGLGWDRGYYGYTFGSGTRLTVV.

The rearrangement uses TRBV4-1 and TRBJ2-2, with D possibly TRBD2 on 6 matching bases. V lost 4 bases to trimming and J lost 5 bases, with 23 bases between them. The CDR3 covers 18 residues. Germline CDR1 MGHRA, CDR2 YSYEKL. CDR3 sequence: CASSPASGLGTWTGELFF. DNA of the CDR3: TGCGCCAGCAGCCCAGCCTCGGGGTTGGGGACTTGGACCGGGGAGCTGTTTTTT.

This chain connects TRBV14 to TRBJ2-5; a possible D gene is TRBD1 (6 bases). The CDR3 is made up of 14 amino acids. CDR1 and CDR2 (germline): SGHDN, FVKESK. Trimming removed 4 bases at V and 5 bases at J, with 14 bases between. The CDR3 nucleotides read TGTGCCAGCAGCCCCGGGACACTGGGGGAGACCCAGTACTTC. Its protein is CASSPGTLGETQYF. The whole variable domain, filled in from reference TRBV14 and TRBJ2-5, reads EAGVTQFPSHSVIEKGQTVTLRCDPISGHDNLYWYRRVMGKEIKFLLHFVKESKQDESGMPNNRFLAERTGGTYSTLKVQPAELEDSGVYFCASSPGTLGETQYFGPGTRLLVL.

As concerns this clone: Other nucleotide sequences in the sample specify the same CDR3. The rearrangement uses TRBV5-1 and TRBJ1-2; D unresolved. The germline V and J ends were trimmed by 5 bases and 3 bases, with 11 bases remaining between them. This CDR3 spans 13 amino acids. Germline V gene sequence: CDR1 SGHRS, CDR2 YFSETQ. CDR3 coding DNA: TGCGCCAGCAGTCTCGACGGAGACTATGGCTACACCTTC. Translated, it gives CASSLDGDYGYTF.

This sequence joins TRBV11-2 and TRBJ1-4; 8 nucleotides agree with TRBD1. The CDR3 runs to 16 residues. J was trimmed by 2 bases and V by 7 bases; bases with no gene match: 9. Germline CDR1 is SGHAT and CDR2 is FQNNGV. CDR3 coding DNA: TGTGCCAGCACCCTGACAGGGGCGTCGACTAATGAAAAACTGTTTTTT. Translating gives CASTLTGASTNEKLFF.

The CDR3 sequence: CASSPRRRSGANVLTF. CDR3 in DNA: TGTGCCAGCAGTCCCCGGCGGCGCTCTGGGGCCAACGTCCTGACTTTC. The rearrangement links TRBV9 to TRBJ2-6; no clear D. The CDR3 is 16 amino acids. With 5 bases removed from V and 0 bases from J, the gap between germline ends came to 12 bases. Germline CDR1 SGDLS, CDR2 YYNGEE.

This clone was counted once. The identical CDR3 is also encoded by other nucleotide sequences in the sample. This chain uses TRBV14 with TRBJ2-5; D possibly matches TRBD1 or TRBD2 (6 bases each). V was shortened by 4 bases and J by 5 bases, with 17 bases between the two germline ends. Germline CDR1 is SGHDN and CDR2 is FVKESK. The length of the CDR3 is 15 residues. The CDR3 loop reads CASSLRRGRGETQYF. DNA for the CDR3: TGTGCCAGCAGCCTACGGAGGGGTAGGGGGGAGACCCAGTACTTC.

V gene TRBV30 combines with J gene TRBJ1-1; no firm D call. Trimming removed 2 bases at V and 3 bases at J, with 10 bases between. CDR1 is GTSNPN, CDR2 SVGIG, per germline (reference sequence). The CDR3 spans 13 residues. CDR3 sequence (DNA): TGTGCCTGGAGTAAGAACATCGACACTGAAGCTTTCTTT. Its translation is CAWSKNIDTEAFF.

In nucleotides, the CDR3 is TGTGCCAGTAGTATAGAAGGAATCTATAGCAATCAGCCCCAGCATTTT. Amino acids: CASSIEGIYSNQPQHF. J is TRBJ1-5 and V is TRBV19, with D unresolved. With 0 bases removed from V and 0 bases from J, the gap between germline ends came to 9 bases. CDR3 length: 16 amino acids. Germline V lookup: CDR1 LNHDA, CDR2 SQIVND (reference sequence).

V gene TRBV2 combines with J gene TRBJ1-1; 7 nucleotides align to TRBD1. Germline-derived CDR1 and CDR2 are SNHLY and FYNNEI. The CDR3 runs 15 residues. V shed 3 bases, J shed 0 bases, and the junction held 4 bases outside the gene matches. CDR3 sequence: CASSDRQGLNTEAFF. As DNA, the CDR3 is TGTGCCAGCAGTGATAGACAGGGCTTGAACACTGAAGCTTTCTTT.

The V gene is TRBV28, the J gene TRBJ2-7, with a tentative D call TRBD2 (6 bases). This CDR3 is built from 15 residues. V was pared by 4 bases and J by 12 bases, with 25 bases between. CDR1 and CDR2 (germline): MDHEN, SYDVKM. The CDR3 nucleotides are TGTGCCAGCAGTTCCCCCCCGGCCCCACTGTCCGGGGGGTACTTC. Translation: CASSSPPAPLSGGYF.

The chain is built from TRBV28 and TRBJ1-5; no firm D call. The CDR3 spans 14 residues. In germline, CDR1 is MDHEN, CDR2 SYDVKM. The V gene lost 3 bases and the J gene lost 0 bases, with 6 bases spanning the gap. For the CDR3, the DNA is TGTGCCAGCAGTTTGGGCAATAGCAATCAGCCCCAGCATTTT. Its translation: CASSLGNSNQPQHF.

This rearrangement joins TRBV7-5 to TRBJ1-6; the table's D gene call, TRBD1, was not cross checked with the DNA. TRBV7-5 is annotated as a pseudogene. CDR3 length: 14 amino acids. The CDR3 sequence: CVRSSGQPTVPLHF. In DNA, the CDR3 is TGTGTCAGAAGCTCGGGACAGCCCACTGTCCCCCTCCACTTT.

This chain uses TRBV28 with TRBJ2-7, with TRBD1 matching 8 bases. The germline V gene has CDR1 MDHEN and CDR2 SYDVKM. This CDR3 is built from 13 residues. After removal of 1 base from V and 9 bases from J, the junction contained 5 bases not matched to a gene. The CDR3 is CASSLSDRGRQYF. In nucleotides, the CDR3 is TGTGCCAGCAGTTTATCCGACAGGGGTCGGCAGTACTTC.

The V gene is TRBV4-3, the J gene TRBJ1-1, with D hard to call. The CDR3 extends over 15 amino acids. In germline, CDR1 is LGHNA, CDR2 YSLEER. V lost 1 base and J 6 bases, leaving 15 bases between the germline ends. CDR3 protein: CASSQGITWIAEAFF. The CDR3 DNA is TGCGCCAGCAGCCAAGGGATCACCTGGATTGCTGAAGCTTTCTTT.

The CDR3 sequence: CASSATGLETQYF. CDR3 coding DNA: TGTGCCAGCAGCGCGACAGGGTTGGAGACCCAGTACTTC. The chain joins TRBV6-5 to TRBJ2-5, with 7 bases lining up with TRBD1. The junction had 6 bases not matched to a gene; V was cut back by 6 bases and J by 5 bases. Germline V CDR1 and CDR2: MNHEY, SVGAGI. The length of the CDR3 is 13 residues.

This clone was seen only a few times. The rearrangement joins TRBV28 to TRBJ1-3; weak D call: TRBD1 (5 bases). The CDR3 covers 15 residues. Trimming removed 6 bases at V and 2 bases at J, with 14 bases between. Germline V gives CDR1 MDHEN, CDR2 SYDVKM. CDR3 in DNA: TGTGCCAGCAGCCGCACTGGGGGGGCTGGAAACACCATATATTTT. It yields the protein CASSRTGGAGNTIYF.

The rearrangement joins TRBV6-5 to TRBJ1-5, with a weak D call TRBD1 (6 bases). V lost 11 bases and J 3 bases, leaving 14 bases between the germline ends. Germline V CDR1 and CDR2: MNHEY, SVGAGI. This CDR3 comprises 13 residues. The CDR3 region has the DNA TGTGCCGTAGGGGGGATCCACAATCAGCCCCAGCATTTT. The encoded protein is CAVGGIHNQPQHF.